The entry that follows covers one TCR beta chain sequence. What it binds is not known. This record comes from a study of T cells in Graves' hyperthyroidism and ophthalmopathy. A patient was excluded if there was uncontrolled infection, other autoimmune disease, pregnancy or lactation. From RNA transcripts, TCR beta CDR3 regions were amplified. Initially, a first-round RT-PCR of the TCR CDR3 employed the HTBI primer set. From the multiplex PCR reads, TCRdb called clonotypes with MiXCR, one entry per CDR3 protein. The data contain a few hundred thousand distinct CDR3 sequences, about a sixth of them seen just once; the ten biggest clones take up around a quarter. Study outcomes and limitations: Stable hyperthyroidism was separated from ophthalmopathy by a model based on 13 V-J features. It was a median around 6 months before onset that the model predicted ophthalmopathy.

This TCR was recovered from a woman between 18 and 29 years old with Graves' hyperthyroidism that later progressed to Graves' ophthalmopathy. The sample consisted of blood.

The DNA of the CDR3 is TGTGCCAGCGAACAGGGCCCGGCAGCCCAGCATTTT. Residues: CASEQGPAAQHF. The chain uses TRBV6-1 and TRBJ1-5; the D gene is possibly TRBD1 (6 bases). The CDR3 consists of 12 residues. Per the germline V gene, CDR1 is MNHNS and CDR2 is SASEGT. V lost 8 bases to trimming and J lost 11 bases, with 16 bases between them.